This TCR beta chain was sequenced during a study of vaccination effects on CD4 cells after COVID-19. The length of the CDR3 is 13 residues. V lost 1 base to trimming and J lost 10 bases, with 11 bases between them. CDR1 is SSHAT, CDR2 FNYEAQ, per germline (reference sequence). For this clone: The target antigen is unknown.

Data came from immunoSEQ multiplex PCR; TCRdb stores just in-frame clones and leaves some out. The sample carries over 55,000 clones, 70% to 85% recorded once. Study outcomes and limitations: Both infection-induced and vaccine-induced clones contracted markedly at late post-vaccination timepoints.

Antigen-specific CD4+ T cells were expanded (with viral peptide pools) by the ViraFEST assay ahead of sequencing. After around ten days in culture, the CD4+ T cells were isolated. Negative nucleocapsid antibody tests before and after vaccination confirmed no previous SARS-CoV-2 infection. The authors exchanged half the medium for IL-2 medium on days 3 and 7. The specimen was CD4+ T cells from PBMCs cultured with HCoV-OC43 spike peptides, collected before COVID-19 vaccination. Subset in this sample: HCoV-OC43 spike overlapping peptide pool stimulation. The TCR comes from a human donor who received a COVID-19 vaccine. V gene TRBV7-7 combines with J gene TRBJ2-1; no clear D gene. The CDR3 protein is CASSLGGSGEQFF. The CDR3 coding sequence is TGTGCCAGCAGCTTAGGGGGTTCAGGAGAGCAGTTCTTC.